This T cell receptor (beta chain) was observed in a study of T cells in narcolepsy. Points on this clone: What it binds is unknown.

Assay used: immunoSEQ multiplex PCR; TCRdb lists only in-frame clones, some missing. The sample consists of tens of thousands of clones, 75% to 90% of them appearing once. Whole-study findings and limits: Same-patient CSF and blood CD4+ T cell clonotypes included HCRT-specific and TRIB2-specific autoreactive ones.

This CDR3 region has 16 residues. Trimming at V came to 5 bases and at J to 7 bases, leaving 13 bases not matched to a gene. Per the germline V gene, CDR1 is SGHVS and CDR2 is FQNEAQ. The chain uses TRBV7-8 and TRBJ2-2, with TRBD1 matching over 7 bases. The TCR was taken from a human donor with narcolepsy. The source material was CD45RA- memory CD4+ T cells from PBMCs. Here the CDR3 reads CASSHQTGTVFGELFF. The CDR3, as DNA: TGTGCCAGCAGCCACCAGACCGGGACAGTATTCGGGGAGCTGTTTTTT. Combining the CDR3 with reference TRBV7-8 and TRBJ2-2 gives the whole variable domain GAGVSQSPRYKVAKRGQDVALRCDPISGHVSLFWYQQALGQGPEFLTYFQNEAQLDKSGLPSDRFFAERPEGSVSTLKIQRTQQEDSAVYLCASSHQTGTVFGELFFGEGSRLTVL.